This passage covers 23 T cell receptor beta chains from one sample sequenced in a study of cytomegalovirus exposure and HLA in healthy donors. The method was immunoSEQ multiplex PCR; TCRdb's version includes in-frame clones alone and lacks a portion of them. The table records 150,000 to 200,000 clones, 75% to 90% of them present only once. Sequenced sample: PBMCs. These TCRs come from a man younger than 30 in good health and CMV-seropositive.

Here the CDR3 reads CASSQNPQGRAVAYEQYF. The CDR3 nucleotides read TGCGCCAGCAGCCAAAACCCCCAGGGCAGGGCAGTCGCCTACGAGCAGTACTTC. The gene calls are TRBV4-1 and TRBJ2-7; tentative D call: TRBD1 (5 bases). V lost 2 bases to trimming and J lost 2 bases, with 22 bases between them. The CDR3 sequence is 18 residues long. Per germline, CDR1 MGHRA and CDR2 YSYEKL.

This clone was observed a handful of times. The chain has TRBV28 and TRBJ1-2; 12 nucleotides line up with TRBD1. This CDR3 region has 13 residues. J gave up 4 bases and V 11 bases, and 5 bases lay outside the gene matches. Germline loops: CDR1 MDHEN, CDR2 SYDVKM. CDR3 amino acids: CAVRGQGAYGYTF. The CDR3 DNA follows: TGTGCCGTGAGGGGACAGGGGGCCTATGGCTACACCTTC.

The rearrangement uses TRBV30 and TRBJ1-2; D is possibly TRBD1 (6 bases). The length of the CDR3 is 15 residues. Trimming took off 0 bases at V and 7 bases at J, with 18 bases between the two ends. The germline V gene has CDR1 GTSNPN and CDR2 SVGIG (reference sequence). The CDR3 is CAWSVLGAGATGYTF. The CDR3 DNA reads as TGTGCCTGGAGTGTACTCGGGGCAGGGGCGACTGGCTACACCTTC.

This rearrangement joins TRBV4-1 to TRBJ1-5, with TRBD1 matching over 8 bases. Germline V gene lookup returns CDR1 MGHRA and CDR2 YSYEKL. The length of the CDR3 is 19 residues. The ends lost 2 bases at V and 4 bases at J; junction bases unmatched: 16. As DNA, the CDR3 is TGCGCCAGCAGCCAATCCGGGACAGGAAAGGGGGGCCGTAATCAGCCCCAGCATTTT. Protein product: CASSQSGTGKGGRNQPQHF.

This clone appeared a single time. CDR3 DNA: TGCGCCAGCAGCTCGGACAGGGTGAACACTGAAGCTTTCTTT. Translated: CASSSDRVNTEAFF. This chain uses TRBV5-1 with TRBJ1-1; 8 bases map to TRBD1. V lost 3 bases and J lost 0; bases outside the gene matches: 1. Germline CDR1 reads SGHRS; CDR2 reads YFSETQ. This CDR3 comprises 14 residues.

This clone has only one observation. V and J are TRBV27 and TRBJ1-1; possibly TRBD1 for D (5 bases). Germline V CDR1 and CDR2: MNHEY, SMNVEV (reference sequence). With 6 bases removed from V and 3 bases from J, the gap between germline ends came to 14 bases. The CDR3 extends over 14 amino acids. The CDR3 reads CASSPLRVYTEAFF. For the CDR3, the DNA is TGTGCCAGCAGCCCCCTCAGGGTGTACACTGAAGCTTTCTTT.

The J gene is TRBJ2-2, the V gene TRBV28; 14 nucleotides line up with TRBD2. Germline values: CDR1 MDHEN, CDR2 SYDVKM. V shed 7 bases and J 5 bases; nucleotides not matched to a gene: 15. The CDR3 runs 19 residues. The CDR3 is CASKIKGGLAGVGTGELFF. DNA of the CDR3: TGTGCCAGCAAGATTAAGGGGGGACTAGCGGGAGTAGGAACCGGGGAGCTGTTTTTT. Together with reference TRBV28 and TRBJ2-2, the CDR3 gives the full variable domain: DVKVTQSSRYLVKRTGEKVFLECVQDMDHENMFWYRQDPGLGLRLIYFSYDVKMKEKGDIPEGYSVSREKKERFSLILESASTNQTSMYLCASKIKGGLAGVGTGELFFGEGSRLTVL.

The sample holds a few counts of this clone. This chain joins TRBV7-9 and TRBJ2-7, with TRBD2 as a possible D gene (5 bases). V was trimmed by 1 base and J by 9 bases, leaving 13 bases between them. This CDR3 has 13 amino acids. CDR1 is SEHNR and CDR2 is FQNEAQ in the germline V gene (reference sequence). The CDR3, as DNA: TGTGCCAGCAGCTTAGGCGGAGGAATAGGGCAGTACTTC. It codes for CASSLGGGIGQYF.

The genes are TRBV5-6 and TRBJ2-1; 9 bases are a match to TRBD1. Germline V gives CDR1 SGHDT, CDR2 YYEEEE. This CDR3 contains 15 residues. The J segment lost 3 bases and the V segment lost 2 bases, leaving 3 bases of the junction unmatched. The CDR3 nucleotides read TGTGCCAGCAGCTTAGGGACAGGGTTCTACAATGAGCAGTTCTTC. It translates to CASSLGTGFYNEQFF.

This clone showed up just a few times. The chain has TRBV27 and TRBJ2-3; 8 bases match TRBD2. This CDR3 is 16 amino acids long. Germline assignment: CDR1 MNHEY and CDR2 SMNVEV (reference sequence). V dropped 3 bases and J dropped 6; count of bases not matched to a gene: 11. The CDR3 bases are TGTGCCAGCAGTTTTTATGCGGGGGGCAAACAGGATACGCAGTATTTT. Its translation is CASSFYAGGKQDTQYF.

J is TRBJ2-7 and V is TRBV7-9; 10 positions match TRBD2. The CDR3 extends over 17 amino acids. The trim removed 4 bases at V and 0 bases at J, leaving 9 bases unmatched. CDR1 SEHNR and CDR2 FQNEAQ come from the germline V gene (reference sequence). CDR3 loop: CASSSVGLAVSSYEQYF. The CDR3 coding sequence is TGTGCCAGCAGCTCCGTAGGACTAGCGGTTTCCTCCTACGAGCAGTACTTC.

The chain recombines TRBV5-4 with TRBJ1-2; the D gene is possibly TRBD1 (6 bases). The V gene's germline CDR1 is SGHNT and CDR2 YYREEE (reference sequence). V was pared by 1 base and J by 8 bases, with 18 bases between. The CDR3 is made up of 15 amino acids. CDR3 sequence: CASSLQGSPIWGYTF. The CDR3 DNA reads TGTGCCAGCAGCTTGCAGGGGTCCCCAATTTGGGGCTACACCTTC.

The chain employs TRBV27 and TRBJ1-3; perhaps TRBD1 as D (5 bases). CDR3 length: 15 residues. Per the germline V gene, CDR1 is MNHEY and CDR2 is SMNVEV (reference sequence). V was shortened by 4 bases and J by 8 bases, with 18 bases between the two germline ends. The CDR3 region is CASSSSFKAGDTIYF. The DNA of the CDR3 is TGTGCCAGCAGTTCTTCTTTTAAGGCGGGGGACACCATATATTTT.

This clone came up a few times. The chain links TRBV30 to TRBJ1-1; a possible D gene is TRBD1 (6 bases). This CDR3 is built from 13 residues. Germline V CDR1 and CDR2: GTSNPN, SVGIG (reference sequence). V was trimmed by 0 bases and J by 7 bases, leaving 12 bases between them. CDR3 bases: TGTGCCTGGAGTGTGGGGGCGGAGGATGAAGCTTTCTTT. It codes for CAWSVGAEDEAFF.

The chain uses TRBV28 and TRBJ2-3; D possibly corresponds to TRBD2 (6 bases). The CDR3 has 15 residues. Germline V CDR1 and CDR2: MDHEN, SYDVKM. V lost 6 bases to trimming and J lost 0 bases, with 13 bases between them. The CDR3 sequence: CASSPRGTSTDTQYF. The CDR3 DNA is TGTGCCAGCAGCCCTCGGGGGACTAGCACAGATACGCAGTATTTT.

The chain links TRBV7-9 to TRBJ1-1, with D perhaps matching TRBD1 (5 bases). This CDR3 spans 18 amino acids. Germline CDR1 reads SEHNR; CDR2 reads FQNEAQ (reference sequence). V gave up 5 bases and J gave up 1 base, with 23 bases separating them. CDR3 in DNA: TGTGCCAGCAGCCCACCAGGGATACGGGGGGTAGGGAACACTGAAGCTTTCTTT. This translates into CASSPPGIRGVGNTEAFF. Based on the CDR3 plus reference TRBV7-9 and TRBJ1-1, the full variable domain is DTGVSQNPRHKITKRGQNVTFRCDPISEHNRLYWYRQTLGQGPEFLTYFQNEAQLEKSRLLSDRFSAERPKGSFSTLEIQRTEQGDSAMYLCASSPPGIRGVGNTEAFFGQGTRLTVV.

This clone was seen only once. CDR3 in amino acids: CASSPGGQPYEQYF. Here the CDR3 DNA reads TGTGCCAGCAGTCCAGGGGGACAGCCTTACGAGCAGTACTTC. The V call is TRBV27, the J call TRBJ2-7, with 7 bases fitting TRBD1. This CDR3 contains 14 residues. The germline V gene encodes CDR1 MNHEY and CDR2 SMNVEV (reference sequence). The junction had 8 bases not matched to a gene; V was cut back by 5 bases and J by 4 bases.

The gene calls are TRBV30 and TRBJ2-7, with 7 bases lining up with TRBD2. Germline V gives CDR1 GTSNPN, CDR2 SVGIG (reference sequence). The J segment lost 5 bases and the V segment lost 5 bases, leaving 18 bases of the junction unmatched. The CDR3 sequence is 16 residues long. The CDR3 loop is CAWGGVESAVWHEQYF. The CDR3 nucleotides read TGTGCCTGGGGGGGGGTAGAATCGGCGGTATGGCACGAGCAGTACTTC.

The chain combines TRBV28 with TRBJ2-3, with D possibly being TRBD2 (6 bases). Germline CDR1 reads MDHEN; CDR2 reads SYDVKM. Deletions cut 7 bases from V and 2 bases from J, with 19 bases between. This CDR3 is 16 amino acids long. The CDR3 coding sequence is TGTGCCAGCAAGGGTTCTGGCGGGGCGTTCACAGATACGCAGTATTTT. Encoded protein: CASKGSGGAFTDTQYF.

This clone has only a few counts. The V gene is TRBV21-1, the J gene TRBJ1-3; the D call in the table, TRBD1, was not verified against the DNA. TRBV21-1 is a recognized pseudogene. There are 14 residues in the CDR3. The CDR3 DNA reads TGTGCCAGTATGGGACACACAACTGGAAACACCATATATTTT. Translation gives CASMGHTTGNTIYF.

The rearrangement links TRBV28 to TRBJ1-2, with 7 bases matching TRBD1. In germline, CDR1 is MDHEN, CDR2 SYDVKM. Trimming at V came to 4 bases and at J to 8 bases, leaving 10 bases not matched to a gene. This CDR3 spans 14 amino acids. The CDR3 DNA is TGTGCCAGCAGTTCCGGGACAGCCCAACGAGGCTACACCTTC. The encoded protein is CASSSGTAQRGYTF.

V usage is TRBV7-2 and J usage is TRBJ1-5, with TRBD1 as a possible D gene (5 bases). Between the trimmed V and J ends, which lost 5 bases and 0 bases, there was a span of 11 bases. Germline loops: CDR1 SGHTA, CDR2 FQGNSA. This CDR3 is built from 15 residues. The CDR3 sequence is CASSVRGYSNQPQHF. Here the CDR3 DNA reads TGTGCCAGCAGCGTTAGGGGATATAGCAATCAGCCCCAGCATTTT.

V gene TRBV13 combines with J gene TRBJ1-5, with TRBD1 matching over 7 bases. Germline assignment: CDR1 PRHDT and CDR2 FYEKMQ (reference sequence). CDR3 length: 14 amino acids. The V segment lost 3 bases and the J segment 2 bases; nucleotides outside the gene matches: 1. CDR3 region: CASSFGQGNQPQHF. CDR3 DNA sequence: TGTGCCAGCAGCTTTGGACAGGGCAATCAGCCCCAGCATTTT.